The text below deals with one T cell receptor beta chain. The antigen is not known. These data are taken from a study of cytomegalovirus exposure and HLA in healthy donors. Whole-study results and caveats: Researchers reported in a later analysis that a missense DCLRE1C variant was tied to TCR beta V- and J-gene trimming.

PCR amplification relied on 60 Vbeta primers (plus 13 Jbeta primers). TCRdb's table, derived via immunoSEQ multiplex PCR, lists solely in-frame clones and lacks some. The table shows about 160,000 clones, with under 75% occurring only once. The V end was cut by 2 bases, the J end by 0 bases, with 9 bases between. CDR3 size: 15 residues. The source is a woman in her fifties or sixties in good health and CMV-seropositive. The sample was PBMCs. The chain has TRBV5-7 and TRBJ2-1; D not resolved. TRBV5-7 is filed as an ORF, its function uncertain. CDR3 in DNA: TGTGCCAGCAGCTTTATTGCTAGCTCCTACAATGAGCAGTTCTTC. Residues: CASSFIASSYNEQFF.